Listed below are T cell receptor beta chains from one sample, sequenced in a study of glioma-infiltrating T cells after dendritic cell vaccination. Repertoires were generated with immunoSEQ multiplex PCR, while TCRdb's copy carries only in-frame clones and drops some. The data hold 100,000 to 120,000 clones, with 90% observed a single time. The input for sequencing was blood, taken after dendritic cell vaccination. The receptors were gathered from a human donor with glioblastoma. Both conserved end residues are part of each CDR3. Each record gives: D gene, J gene, V gene, clone size, CDR3 DNA, CDR3 protein. The D gene is left open where the match is weak. Only some rows state a clone size, as once, few, many or a class for expanded clones.

TRBD2 | TRBJ2-2 | TRBV7-2 | NA | TGTGCCAGCAGCGTTTCGGGGGGGTACACCGGGGAGCTGTTTTTT | CASSVSGGYTGELFF
NA | TRBJ2-5 | TRBV4-2 | NA | TGTGCCAGCAGCCAAGTTGAGGGGGTTTTCGAGACCCAGTACTTC | CASSQVEGVFETQYF
TRBD2 | TRBJ2-3 | TRBV18 | NA | TGTGCCAGCTCACCAAGAACTAGCGGGGGCAGCACAGATACGCAGTATTTT | CASSPRTSGGSTDTQYF
NA | TRBJ1-2 | TRBV6-5 | NA | TGTGCCAGCAGTTCCGCGGGCCTTGGAGGGAGCTACACCTTC | CASSSAGLGGSYTF
TRBD1 | TRBJ1-2 | TRBV29-1 | NA | TGCAGCGTCAAGACAGGGGTCTATGGCTACACCTTC | CSVKTGVYGYTF
TRBD1 | TRBJ1-3 | TRBV19 | NA | TGTGCCAGTAGTATAGAGGGACAGGGCCACTCTGGAAACACCATATATTTT | CASSIEGQGHSGNTIYF
TRBD2 | TRBJ2-2 | TRBV7-2 | few | TGTGCCAGCAGCGTGGGGACTAGCGGCACCGGGGAGCTGTTTTTT | CASSVGTSGTGELFF
TRBD1 | TRBJ1-1 | TRBV5-5 | NA | TGTGCCAGCAGCCTCTCGACAGGGCTAGCTTTCTTT | CASSLSTGLAFF
TRBD2 | TRBJ2-5 | TRBV7-7 | NA | TGTGCTAGCAGCTCGGGACTAGCGGCAAGAGAGACCCAGTACTTC | CASSSGLAARETQYF
TRBD2 | TRBJ2-7 | TRBV11-2 | NA | TGTGCCAGCAGCTCGCGGGGGGACGAGCAGTACTTC | CASSSRGDEQYF
NA | TRBJ1-1 | TRBV30 | NA | TGTGCCTGGACGGGTCAGAACACTGAAGCTTTCTTT | CAWTGQNTEAFF
NA | TRBJ1-1 | TRBV11-3 | few | TGTGCCAGCGGACGGGATCGGCTGAAGAACACTGAAGCTTTCTTT | CASGRDRLKNTEAFF
TRBD1 | TRBJ1-5 | TRBV28 | NA | TGTGCCAGCAGTTCAGGACAGGCGAGGTTTCATCAGCCCCAGCATTTT | CASSSGQARFHQPQHF
NA | TRBJ1-1 | TRBV7-9 | few | TGTGCCAGCAGCCAATCCACAGGGAACACTGAAGCTTTCTTT | CASSQSTGNTEAFF
NA | TRBJ1-2 | TRBV6-5 | NA | TGTGCCAGCAGTTACTCGAAGCGGTTAACCGTTCGGGACTACACCTTC | CASSYSKRLTVRDYTF
TRBD1 | TRBJ1-3 | TRBV6-6 | NA | TGTGCCAGCAGTTACGGACAGGGCTCTGGAAACACCATATATTTT | CASSYGQGSGNTIYF
NA | TRBJ2-2 | TRBV30 | NA | TGTGCCTGTCGGGATCTCTGGGACACCGGGGAGCTGTTTTTT | CACRDLWDTGELFF
TRBD1 | TRBJ2-2 | TRBV7-2 | NA | TGTGCCAGCAGCTTGGGTAGACAGGGTCACGGGGAGCTGTTTTTT | CASSLGRQGHGELFF
TRBD2 | TRBJ2-1 | TRBV2 | NA | TGTGCCAGCAGGGGACTAGCGAAGGATGAGCAGTTCTTC | CASRGLAKDEQFF
TRBD1 | TRBJ2-7 | TRBV4-1 | NA | TGCGCCAGCAGCCAAGATTGGGTCAGGGACAGCTCCTACGAGCAGTACTTC | CASSQDWVRDSSYEQYF
NA | TRBJ2-2 | TRBV7-9 | NA | TGTGCCAGCAGCTTAGTATCGACAGTCTACGGGGAGCTGTTTTTT | CASSLVSTVYGELFF